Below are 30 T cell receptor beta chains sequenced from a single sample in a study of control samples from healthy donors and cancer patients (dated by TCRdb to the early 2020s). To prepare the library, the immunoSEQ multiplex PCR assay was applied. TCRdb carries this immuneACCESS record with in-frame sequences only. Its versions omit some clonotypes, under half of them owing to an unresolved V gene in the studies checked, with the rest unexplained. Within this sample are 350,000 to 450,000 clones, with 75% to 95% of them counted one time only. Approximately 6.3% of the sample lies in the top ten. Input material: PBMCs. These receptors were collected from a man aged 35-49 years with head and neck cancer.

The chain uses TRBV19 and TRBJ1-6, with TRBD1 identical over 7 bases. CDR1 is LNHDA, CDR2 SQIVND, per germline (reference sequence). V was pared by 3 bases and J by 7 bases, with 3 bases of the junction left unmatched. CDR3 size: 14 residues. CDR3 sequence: CASSIQQGNSPLHF. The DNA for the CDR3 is TGTGCCAGTAGTATTCAACAGGGGAATTCACCCCTCCACTTT.

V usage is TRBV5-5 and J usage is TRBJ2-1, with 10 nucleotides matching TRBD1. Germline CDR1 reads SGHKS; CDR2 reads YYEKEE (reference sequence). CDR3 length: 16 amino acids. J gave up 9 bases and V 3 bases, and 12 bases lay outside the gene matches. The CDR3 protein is CASSSEGQGNVGEQFF. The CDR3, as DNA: TGTGCCAGCAGCTCCGAGGGACAGGGGAATGTAGGTGAGCAGTTCTTC. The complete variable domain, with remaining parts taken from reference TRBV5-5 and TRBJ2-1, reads DAGVTQSPTHLIKTRGQQVTLRCSPISGHKSVSWYQQVLGQGPQFIFQYYEKEERGRGNFPDRFSARQFPNYSSELNVNALLLGDSALYLCASSSEGQGNVGEQFFGPGTRLTVL.

DNA of the CDR3: TGTGCCTGGAGTCACGGGGAGACCGGGGAGCTGTTTTTT. Its protein is CAWSHGETGELFF. The J gene is TRBJ2-2, the V gene TRBV30, with D possibly matching TRBD2 (5 bases). The CDR3 covers 13 residues. V was trimmed by 2 bases and J by 5 bases, leaving 9 bases between them. Germline CDR1 and CDR2: GTSNPN and SVGIG (reference sequence).

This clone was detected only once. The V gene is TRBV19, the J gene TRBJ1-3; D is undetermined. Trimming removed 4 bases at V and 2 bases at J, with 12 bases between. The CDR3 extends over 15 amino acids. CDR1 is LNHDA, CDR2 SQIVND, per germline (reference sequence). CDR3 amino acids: CASSSSRLTGNTIYF. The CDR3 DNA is TGTGCCAGTAGTAGCTCCCGCCTTACTGGAAACACCATATATTTT.

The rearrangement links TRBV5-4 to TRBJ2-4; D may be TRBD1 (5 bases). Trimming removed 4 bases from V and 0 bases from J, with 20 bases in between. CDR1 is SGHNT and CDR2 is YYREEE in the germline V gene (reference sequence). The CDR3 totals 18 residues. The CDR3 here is CASSKRTSSTSAKNIQYF. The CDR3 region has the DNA TGTGCCAGCAGCAAAAGGACATCTTCCACCTCAGCCAAAAACATTCAGTACTTC.

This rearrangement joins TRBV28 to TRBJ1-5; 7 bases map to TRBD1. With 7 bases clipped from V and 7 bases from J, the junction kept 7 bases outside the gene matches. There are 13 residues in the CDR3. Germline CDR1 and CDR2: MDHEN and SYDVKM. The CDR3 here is CASTGGSWQPQHF. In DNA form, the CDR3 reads TGTGCCAGCACAGGGGGTTCGTGGCAGCCCCAGCATTTT. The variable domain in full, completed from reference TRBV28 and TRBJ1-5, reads DVKVTQSSRYLVKRTGEKVFLECVQDMDHENMFWYRQDPGLGLRLIYFSYDVKMKEKGDIPEGYSVSREKKERFSLILESASTNQTSMYLCASTGGSWQPQHFGDGTRLSIL.

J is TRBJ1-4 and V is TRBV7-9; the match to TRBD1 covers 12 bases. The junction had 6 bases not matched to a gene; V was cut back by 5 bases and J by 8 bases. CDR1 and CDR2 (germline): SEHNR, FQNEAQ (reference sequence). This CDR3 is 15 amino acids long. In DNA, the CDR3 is TGTGCCAGCAGCGACTTTGGGACAGGGGGCGAAAAACTGTTTTTT. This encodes CASSDFGTGGEKLFF.

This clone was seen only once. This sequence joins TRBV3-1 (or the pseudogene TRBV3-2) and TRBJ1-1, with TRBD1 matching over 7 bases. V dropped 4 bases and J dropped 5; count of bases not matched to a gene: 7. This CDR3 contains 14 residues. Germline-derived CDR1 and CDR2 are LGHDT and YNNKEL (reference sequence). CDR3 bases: TGTGCCAGCAGCCCCGAGGGGGCGGGTACTGAAGCTTTCTTT. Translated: CASSPEGAGTEAFF.

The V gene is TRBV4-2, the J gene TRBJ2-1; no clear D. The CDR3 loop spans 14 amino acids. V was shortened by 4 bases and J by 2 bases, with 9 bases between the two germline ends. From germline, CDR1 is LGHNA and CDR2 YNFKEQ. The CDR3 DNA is TGTGCCAGCAGCCCGACCGGGCCCTACAATGAGCAGTTCTTC. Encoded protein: CASSPTGPYNEQFF.

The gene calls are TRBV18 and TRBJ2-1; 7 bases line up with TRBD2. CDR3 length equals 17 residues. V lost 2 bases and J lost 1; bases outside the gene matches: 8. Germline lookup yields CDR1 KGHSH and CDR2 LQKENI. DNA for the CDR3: TGTGCCAGCTCACCAGCTGGGGGGGTTGGTTCCTACAATGAGCAGTTCTTC. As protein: CASSPAGGVGSYNEQFF. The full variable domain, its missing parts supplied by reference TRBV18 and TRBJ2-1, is NAGVMQNPRHLVRRRGQEARLRCSPMKGHSHVYWYRQLPEEGLKFMVYLQKENIIDESGMPKERFSAEFPKEGPSILRIQQVVRGDSAAYFCASSPAGGVGSYNEQFFGPGTRLTVL.

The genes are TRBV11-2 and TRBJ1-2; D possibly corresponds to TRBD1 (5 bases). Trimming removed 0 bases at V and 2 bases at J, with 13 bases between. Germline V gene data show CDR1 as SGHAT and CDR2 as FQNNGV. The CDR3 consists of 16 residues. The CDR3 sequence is CASSLDTNWGNYGYTF. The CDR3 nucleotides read TGTGCCAGCAGCTTAGACACCAACTGGGGCAACTATGGCTACACCTTC.

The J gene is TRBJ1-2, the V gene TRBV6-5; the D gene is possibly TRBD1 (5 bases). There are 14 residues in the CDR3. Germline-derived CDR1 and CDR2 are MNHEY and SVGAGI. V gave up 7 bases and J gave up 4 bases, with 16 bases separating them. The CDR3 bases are TGTGCCAGCACCCGAGGGACGGCCAGCTATGGCTACACCTTC. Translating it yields CASTRGTASYGYTF.

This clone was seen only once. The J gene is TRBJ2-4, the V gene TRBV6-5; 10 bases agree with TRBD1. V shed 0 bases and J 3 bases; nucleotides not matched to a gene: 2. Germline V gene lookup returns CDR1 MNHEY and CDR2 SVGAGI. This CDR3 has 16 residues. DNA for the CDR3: TGTGCCAGCAGTTACTCTCGGGACAGGGGCAAAAACATTCAGTACTTC. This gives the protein CASSYSRDRGKNIQYF.

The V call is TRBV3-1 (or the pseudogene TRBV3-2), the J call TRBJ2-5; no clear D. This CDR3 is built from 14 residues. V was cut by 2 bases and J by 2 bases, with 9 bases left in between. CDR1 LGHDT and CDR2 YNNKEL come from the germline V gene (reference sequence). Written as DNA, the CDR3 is TGTGCCAGCAGCCAAATGGGATTGCAAGAGACCCAGTACTTC. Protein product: CASSQMGLQETQYF.

CDR3 protein: CASSLGAGINEQFF. In DNA form, the CDR3 reads TGTGCCAGCAGCTTAGGGGCGGGAATCAATGAGCAGTTCTTC. V is TRBV11-1 and J is TRBJ2-1; possible D gene TRBD2, 6 bases. The germline CDR1 and CDR2 sequences are SGHAT and FQDESV (reference sequence). Between the trimmed V and J ends, which lost 1 base and 6 bases, there was a span of 10 bases. The CDR3 runs 14 residues.

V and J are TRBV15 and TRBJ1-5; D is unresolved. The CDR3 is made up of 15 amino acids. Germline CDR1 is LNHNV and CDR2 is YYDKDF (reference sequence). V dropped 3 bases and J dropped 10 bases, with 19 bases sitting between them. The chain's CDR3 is CATSRGQEPGKPQHF. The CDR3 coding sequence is TGTGCCACCAGCAGGGGCCAGGAACCCGGCAAACCCCAGCATTTT.

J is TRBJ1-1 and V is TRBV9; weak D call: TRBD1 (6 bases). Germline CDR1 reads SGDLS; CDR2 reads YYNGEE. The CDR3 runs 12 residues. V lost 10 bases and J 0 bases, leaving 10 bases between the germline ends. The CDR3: CASRGLNTEAFF. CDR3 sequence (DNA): TGTGCCTCCAGGGGCCTGAACACTGAAGCTTTCTTT. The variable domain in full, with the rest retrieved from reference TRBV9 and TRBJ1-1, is DSGVTQTPKHLITATGQRVTLRCSPRSGDLSVYWYQQSLDQGLQFLIQYYNGEERAKGNILERFSAQQFPDLHSELNLSSLELGDSALYFCASRGLNTEAFFGQGTRLTVV.

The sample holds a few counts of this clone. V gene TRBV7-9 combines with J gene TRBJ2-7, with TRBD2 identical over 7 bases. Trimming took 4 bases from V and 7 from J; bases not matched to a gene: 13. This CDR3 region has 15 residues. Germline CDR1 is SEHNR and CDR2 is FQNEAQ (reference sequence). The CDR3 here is CASSSILGEGGEQYF. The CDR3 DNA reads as TGTGCCAGCAGCTCCATACTTGGGGAGGGTGGAGAGCAGTACTTC. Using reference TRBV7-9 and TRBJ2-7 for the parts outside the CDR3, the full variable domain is DTGVSQNPRHKITKRGQNVTFRCDPISEHNRLYWYRQTLGQGPEFLTYFQNEAQLEKSRLLSDRFSAERPKGSFSTLEIQRTEQGDSAMYLCASSSILGEGGEQYFGPGTRLTVT.

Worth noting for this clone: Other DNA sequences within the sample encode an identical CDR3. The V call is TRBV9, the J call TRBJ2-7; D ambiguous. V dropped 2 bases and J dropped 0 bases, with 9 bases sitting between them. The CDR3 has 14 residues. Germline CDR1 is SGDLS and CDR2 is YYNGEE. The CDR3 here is CASSVGSGSYEQYF. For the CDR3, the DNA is TGTGCCAGCAGCGTGGGGTCTGGCTCCTACGAGCAGTACTTC.

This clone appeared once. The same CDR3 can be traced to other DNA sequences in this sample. The CDR3 nucleotides read TGTGCCAGCAGCCCGGGACCGAACACTGAAGCTTTCTTT. Protein product: CASSPGPNTEAFF. The chain uses TRBV7-3 and TRBJ1-1; possibly TRBD1 for D (5 bases). Trimming took 5 bases from V and 1 from J, leaving 8 bases between them. The CDR3 is 13 amino acids. Per the germline V gene, CDR1 is SGHTA and CDR2 is FQGTGA.

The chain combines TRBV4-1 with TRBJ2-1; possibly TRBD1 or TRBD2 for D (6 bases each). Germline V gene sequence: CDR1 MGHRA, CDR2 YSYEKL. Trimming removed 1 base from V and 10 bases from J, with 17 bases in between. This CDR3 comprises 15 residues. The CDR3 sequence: CASSQATGTVGEQFF. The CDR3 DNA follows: TGCGCCAGCAGCCAAGCTACAGGGACTGTTGGAGAGCAGTTCTTC.

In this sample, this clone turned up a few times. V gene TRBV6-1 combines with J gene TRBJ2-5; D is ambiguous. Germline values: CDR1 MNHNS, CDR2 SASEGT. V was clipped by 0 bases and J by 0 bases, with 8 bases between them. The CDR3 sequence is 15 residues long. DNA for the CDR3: TGTGCCAGCAGTGAAGCCAGTGGGTACCAAGAGACCCAGTACTTC. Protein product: CASSEASGYQETQYF.

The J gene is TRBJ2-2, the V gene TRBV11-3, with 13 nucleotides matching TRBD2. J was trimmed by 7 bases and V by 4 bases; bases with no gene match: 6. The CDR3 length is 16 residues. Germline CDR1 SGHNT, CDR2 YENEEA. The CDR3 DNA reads TGTGCCAGCAGCTGGACTAGCGGGAGCACTGACGGGGAGCTGTTTTTT. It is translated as CASSWTSGSTDGELFF.

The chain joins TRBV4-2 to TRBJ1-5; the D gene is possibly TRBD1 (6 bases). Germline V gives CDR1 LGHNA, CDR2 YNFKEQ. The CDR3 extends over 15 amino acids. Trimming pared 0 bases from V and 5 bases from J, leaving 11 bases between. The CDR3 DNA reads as TGTGCCAGCAGCCAAGATGGGGGGGGGCATCAGCCCCAGCATTTT. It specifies CASSQDGGGHQPQHF.

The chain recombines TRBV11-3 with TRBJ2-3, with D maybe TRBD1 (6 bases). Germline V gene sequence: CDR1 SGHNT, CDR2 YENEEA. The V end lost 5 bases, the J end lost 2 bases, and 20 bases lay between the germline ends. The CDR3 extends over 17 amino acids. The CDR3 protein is CASSPGDRLYDTDTQYF. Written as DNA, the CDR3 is TGTGCCAGCAGCCCCGGAGACAGGCTCTATGACACAGATACGCAGTATTTT.

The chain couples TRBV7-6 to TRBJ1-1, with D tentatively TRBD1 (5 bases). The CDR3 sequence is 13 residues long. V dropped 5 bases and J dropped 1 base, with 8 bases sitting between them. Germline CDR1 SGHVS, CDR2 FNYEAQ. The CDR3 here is CASSPQGNTEAFF. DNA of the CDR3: TGTGCCAGCAGCCCTCAGGGGAACACTGAAGCTTTCTTT.

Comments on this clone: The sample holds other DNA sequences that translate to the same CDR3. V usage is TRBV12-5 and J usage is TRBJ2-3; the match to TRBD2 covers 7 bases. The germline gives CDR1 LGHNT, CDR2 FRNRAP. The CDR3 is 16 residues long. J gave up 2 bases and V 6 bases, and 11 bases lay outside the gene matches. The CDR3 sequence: CASGPGWGGITDTQYF. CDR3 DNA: TGTGCTAGTGGGCCGGGTTGGGGGGGAATCACAGATACGCAGTATTTT.

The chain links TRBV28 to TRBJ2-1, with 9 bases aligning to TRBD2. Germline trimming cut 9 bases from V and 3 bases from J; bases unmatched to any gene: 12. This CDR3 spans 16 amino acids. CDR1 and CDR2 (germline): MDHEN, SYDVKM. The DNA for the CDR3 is TGTGCCAGTCAAGGCGGGGGGGCCGTGCGCTACAATGAGCAGTTCTTC. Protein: CASQGGGAVRYNEQFF.

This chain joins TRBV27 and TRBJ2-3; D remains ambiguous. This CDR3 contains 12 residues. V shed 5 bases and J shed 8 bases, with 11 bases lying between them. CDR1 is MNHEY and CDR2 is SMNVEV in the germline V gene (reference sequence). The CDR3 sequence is CASSAYLGTQYF. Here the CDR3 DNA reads TGTGCCAGCAGTGCCTACTTGGGTACGCAGTATTTT.

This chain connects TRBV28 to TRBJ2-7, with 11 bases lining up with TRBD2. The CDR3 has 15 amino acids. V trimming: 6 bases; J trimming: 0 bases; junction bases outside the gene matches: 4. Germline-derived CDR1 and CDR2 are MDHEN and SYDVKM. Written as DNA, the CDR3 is TGTGCCAGCAGATGGGGACTAGCGGCCTCCTACGAGCAGTACTTC. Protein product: CASRWGLAASYEQYF.